These T cell receptor beta chains were read from a single sample in a study of blood T cell repertoires in COVID-19. Only in-frame clones appear in the TCRdb table, and some are missing; sequencing was by immunoSEQ multiplex PCR. The sample lists under 250,000 clones; around 80% were seen once. The specimen was peripheral blood. These receptors originate from a human donor in a cohort sampled during active COVID-19. Each CDR3 is given with its conserved first and last residue. Fields, in order: J gene, V gene, D gene, CDR3 protein. D genes are given only for firm matches.

TRBJ1-2 TRBV28 - CASSLLALNYGYTF
TRBJ2-7 TRBV6-5 TRBD1 CASRPWTGNEQYF
TRBJ2-3 TRBV7-6 - CASSLILSDTQYF
TRBJ1-3 TRBV3-1/TRBV3-2 - CASSPIASLGDTIYF
TRBJ2-3 TRBV7-2 TRBD2 CASSAPGLGTDTQYF
TRBJ2-1 TRBV19 - CASSPRGYNEQFF
TRBJ1-1 TRBV5-1 TRBD1 CASSLADRALLTEAFF
TRBJ2-1 TRBV20-1 TRBD2 CSASGGGSLLAGKLYEQFF
TRBJ2-5 TRBV27 TRBD2 CASRSSGRGETQYF
TRBJ1-2 TRBV29-1 TRBD1 CSGSGTGGSGGYTF
TRBJ1-1 TRBV5-1 - CASSFNPPGAEAFF
TRBJ1-1 TRBV19 - CASRVGANTEAFF
TRBJ2-7 TRBV9 TRBD2 CASSPRTSGFFYEQYF
TRBJ2-7 TRBV29-1 - CSVGVGASYEQYF
TRBJ2-2 TRBV10-3 - CAIKPPGNTGELFF
TRBJ1-1 TRBV19 TRBD1 CATLRTGVYTEAFF
TRBJ2-3 TRBV29-1 - CSVSPAAKSTDTQYF
TRBJ2-2 TRBV3-1/TRBV3-2 TRBD2 CASSQGTSGGHTGELFF
TRBJ1-4 TRBV5-4 - CASSLDGATNEKLFF
TRBJ1-1 TRBV30 - CAWSVRGSTEAFF
TRBJ1-5 TRBV6-2/TRBV6-3 - CASSVRGYSNQPQHF
TRBJ2-3 TRBV6-5 TRBD2 CASSYSGLGLDTQYF
TRBJ2-1 TRBV5-8 TRBD2 CASGPLAGGNEQFF
TRBJ1-3 TRBV15 - CATSPIGRGSGNTIYF
TRBJ1-6 TRBV29-1 - CSAQSGARSPLHF
TRBJ2-2 TRBV10-3 - CAISESGTPNTGELFF
TRBJ1-4 TRBV2 TRBD1 CASRAGGGIEKLFF
TRBJ2-5 TRBV5-1 TRBD2 CASSPGLSGGAGETQYF
TRBJ1-4 TRBV19 TRBD1 CASTPLRTGGGEKLFF
TRBJ1-4 TRBV28 - CASSRPRGDGEKLFF
TRBJ1-6 TRBV6-5 TRBD1 CASSYAYRGDSPLHF
TRBJ2-7 TRBV2 - CASSPDTVPDEQYF
TRBJ2-7 TRBV27 TRBD1 CASSPYPTGGEQYF
TRBJ2-7 TRBV5-1 TRBD1 CASSSQPHRDRGAEQYF
TRBJ2-1 TRBV7-2 - CASSPGPSRYNEQFF
TRBJ1-2 TRBV24-1 - CATRSATNYGYTF
TRBJ1-3 TRBV2 - CASAGTAGNTIYF
TRBJ1-3 TRBV6-1 - CASSDDRTGNTIYF
TRBJ1-4 TRBV6-1 TRBD1 CASSEGDRVEKLFF
TRBJ1-6 TRBV11-2 - CASSLDRANSPLHF
TRBJ1-1 TRBV28 - CASRNGQLMNTEAFF
TRBJ2-3 TRBV5-1 TRBD1 CASSLTGEGGTDTQYF
TRBJ2-7 TRBV4-1 TRBD1 CASSQDRRDRDYEQYF
TRBJ2-7 TRBV18 TRBD2 CASSPPQRGPSYEQYF
TRBJ1-4 TRBV6-5 TRBD1 CASSRTGFMEKLFF
TRBJ1-1 TRBV6-5 - CASAGGGAMNTEAFF
TRBJ2-3 TRBV6-5 TRBD2 CASSYSGGSTDTQYF
TRBJ1-5 TRBV6-5 - CASSYPRTEANQPQHF
TRBJ2-2 TRBV28 TRBD2 CASSFSTSGKSGELFF
TRBJ1-4 TRBV10-3 TRBD1 CAISPSQGRGHEKLFF
TRBJ2-5 TRBV28 TRBD2 CASSSLLAGEETQYF
TRBJ2-7 TRBV6-2/TRBV6-3 TRBD1 CASSYFRDSSYEQYF
TRBJ1-1 TRBV7-9 - CASSSRSDIKAFF
TRBJ2-5 TRBV28 TRBD1 CASSSPATGETQYF